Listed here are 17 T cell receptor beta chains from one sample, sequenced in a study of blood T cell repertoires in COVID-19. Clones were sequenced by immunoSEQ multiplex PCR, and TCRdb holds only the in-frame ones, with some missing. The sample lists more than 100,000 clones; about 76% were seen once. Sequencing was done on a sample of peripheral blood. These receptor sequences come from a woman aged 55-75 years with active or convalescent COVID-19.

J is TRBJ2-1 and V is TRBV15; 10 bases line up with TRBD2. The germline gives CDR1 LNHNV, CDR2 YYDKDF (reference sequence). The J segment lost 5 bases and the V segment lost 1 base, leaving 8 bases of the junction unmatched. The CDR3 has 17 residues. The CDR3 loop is CATSRGSSLAGDNEQFF. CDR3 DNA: TGTGCCACCAGCAGAGGGTCATCTCTAGCGGGAGACAATGAGCAGTTCTTC.

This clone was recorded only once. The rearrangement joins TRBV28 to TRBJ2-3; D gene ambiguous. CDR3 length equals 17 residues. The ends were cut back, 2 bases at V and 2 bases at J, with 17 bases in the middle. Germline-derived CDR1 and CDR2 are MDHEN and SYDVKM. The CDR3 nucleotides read TGTGCCAGCAGTTTAACTATAACCCTAAAAACCACAGATACGCAGTATTTT. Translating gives CASSLTITLKTTDTQYF.

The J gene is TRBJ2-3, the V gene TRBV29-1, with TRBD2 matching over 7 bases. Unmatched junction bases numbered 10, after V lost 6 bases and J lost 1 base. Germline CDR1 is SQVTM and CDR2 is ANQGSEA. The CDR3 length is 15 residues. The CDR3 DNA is TGCAGCGTACCCTTGGGGGGGGGTGGCACAGATACGCAGTATTTT. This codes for CSVPLGGGGTDTQYF.

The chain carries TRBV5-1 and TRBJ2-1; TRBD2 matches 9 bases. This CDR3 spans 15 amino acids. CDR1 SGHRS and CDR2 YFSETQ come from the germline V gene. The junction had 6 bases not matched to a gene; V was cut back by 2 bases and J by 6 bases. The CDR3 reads CASSLPSGVGNEQFF. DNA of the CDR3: TGCGCCAGCAGCTTACCTAGCGGGGTGGGCAATGAGCAGTTCTTC.

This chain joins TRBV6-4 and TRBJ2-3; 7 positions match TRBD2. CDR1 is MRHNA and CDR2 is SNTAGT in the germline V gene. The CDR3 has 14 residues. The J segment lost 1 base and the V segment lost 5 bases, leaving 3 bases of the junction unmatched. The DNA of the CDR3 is TGTGCCAGCAGTTGGGGGGGAGGCACAGATACGCAGTATTTT. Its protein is CASSWGGGTDTQYF.

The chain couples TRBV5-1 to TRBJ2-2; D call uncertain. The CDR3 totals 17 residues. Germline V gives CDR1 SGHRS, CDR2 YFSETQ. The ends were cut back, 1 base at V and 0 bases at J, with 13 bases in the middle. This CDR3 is CASSLRVAGSNTGELFF. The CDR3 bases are TGCGCCAGCAGCTTGAGAGTTGCAGGCTCGAACACCGGGGAGCTGTTTTTT.

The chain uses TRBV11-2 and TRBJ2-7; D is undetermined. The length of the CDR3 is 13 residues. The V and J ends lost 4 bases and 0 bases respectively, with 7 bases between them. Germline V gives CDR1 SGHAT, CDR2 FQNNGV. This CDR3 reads CASSSLSSYEQYV. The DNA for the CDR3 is TGTGCCAGCAGCTCCCTAAGCTCCTACGAGCAGTACGTC.

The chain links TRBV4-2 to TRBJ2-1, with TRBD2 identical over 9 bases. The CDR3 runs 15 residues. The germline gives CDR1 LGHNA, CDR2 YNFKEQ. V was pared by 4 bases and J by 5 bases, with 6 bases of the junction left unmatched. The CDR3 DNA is TGTGCCAGCAGCCTTGGGACTAGCTTAAACAATGAGCAGTTCTTC. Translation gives CASSLGTSLNNEQFF.

The CDR3 here is CASSQGDRGISGYNSPLHF. The CDR3 DNA sequence: TGTGCCAGCAGCCAAGGGGACAGGGGGATCAGCGGTTATAATTCACCCCTCCACTTT. This rearrangement joins TRBV3-1 (or the pseudogene TRBV3-2) to TRBJ1-6, with 11 bases matching TRBD1. The CDR3 contains 19 residues. Germline V lookup: CDR1 LGHDT, CDR2 YNNKEL (reference sequence). With V trimmed by 1 base and J by 4 bases, 9 bases remained unmatched.

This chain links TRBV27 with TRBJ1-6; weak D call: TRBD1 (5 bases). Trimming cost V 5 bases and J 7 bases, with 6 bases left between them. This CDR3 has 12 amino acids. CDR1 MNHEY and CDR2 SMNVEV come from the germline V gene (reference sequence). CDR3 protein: CASSRGNSPLHF. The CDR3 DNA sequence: TGTGCCAGCAGTAGGGGAAATTCACCCCTCCACTTT.

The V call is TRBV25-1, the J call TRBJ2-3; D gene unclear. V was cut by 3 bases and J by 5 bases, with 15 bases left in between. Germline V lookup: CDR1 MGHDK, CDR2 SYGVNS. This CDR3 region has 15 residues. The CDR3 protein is CASSDLRNRIDTQYF. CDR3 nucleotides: TGTGCCAGCAGTGACCTGAGGAACCGAATAGATACGCAGTATTTT.

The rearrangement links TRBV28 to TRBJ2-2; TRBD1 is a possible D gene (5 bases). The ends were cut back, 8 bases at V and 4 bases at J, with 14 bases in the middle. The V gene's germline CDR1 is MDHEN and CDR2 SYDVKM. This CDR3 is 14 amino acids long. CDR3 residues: CASGKPTATGELFF. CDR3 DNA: TGTGCCAGCGGGAAACCGACAGCCACCGGGGAGCTGTTTTTT. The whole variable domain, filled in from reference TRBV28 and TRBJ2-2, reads DVKVTQSSRYLVKRTGEKVFLECVQDMDHENMFWYRQDPGLGLRLIYFSYDVKMKEKGDIPEGYSVSREKKERFSLILESASTNQTSMYLCASGKPTATGELFFGEGSRLTVL.

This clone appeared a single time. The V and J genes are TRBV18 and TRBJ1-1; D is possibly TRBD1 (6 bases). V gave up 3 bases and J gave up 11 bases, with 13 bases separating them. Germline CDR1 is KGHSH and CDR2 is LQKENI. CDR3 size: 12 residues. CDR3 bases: TGTGCCAGCTCACCCGGGACATGGGCGGCTTTCTTT. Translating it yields CASSPGTWAAFF.

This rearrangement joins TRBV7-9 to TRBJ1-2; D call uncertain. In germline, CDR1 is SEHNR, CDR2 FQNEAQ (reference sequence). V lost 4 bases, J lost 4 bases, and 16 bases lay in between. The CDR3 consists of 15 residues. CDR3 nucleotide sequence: TGTGCCAGCAGCTCACCTTTAGGGAGTATCTATGGCTACACCTTC. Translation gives CASSSPLGSIYGYTF.

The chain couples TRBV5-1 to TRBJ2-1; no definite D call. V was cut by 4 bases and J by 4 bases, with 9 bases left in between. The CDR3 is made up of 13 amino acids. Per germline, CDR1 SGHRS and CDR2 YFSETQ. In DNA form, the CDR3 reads TGCGCCAGCAGCGAGGTGATTTACAATGAGCAGTTCTTC. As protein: CASSEVIYNEQFF.

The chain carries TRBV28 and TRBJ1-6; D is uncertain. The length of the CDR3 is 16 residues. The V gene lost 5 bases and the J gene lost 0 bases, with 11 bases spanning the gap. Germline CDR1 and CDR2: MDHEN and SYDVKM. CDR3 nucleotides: TGTGCCAGCAGTGCCCAAGTGAGCTCCTATAATTCACCCCTCCACTTT. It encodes CASSAQVSSYNSPLHF.

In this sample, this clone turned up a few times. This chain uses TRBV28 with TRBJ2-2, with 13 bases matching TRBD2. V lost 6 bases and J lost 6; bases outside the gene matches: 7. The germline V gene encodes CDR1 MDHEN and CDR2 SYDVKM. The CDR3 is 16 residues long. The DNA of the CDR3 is TGTGCCAGCAGCCGCACACTAGCGGGAGGGGCCGGGGAGCTGTTTTTT. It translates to CASSRTLAGGAGELFF.